This entry is about one T cell receptor beta chain. The antigen is undetermined. This sample is part of a study of cytomegalovirus exposure and HLA in healthy donors. Study background: Researchers previously reported finding about 110 million unique TCR beta sequences from about 200 million T cells. Study-level findings and limits: According to an earlier analysis, most TCR beta V segments yielded productive rearrangements about 90% or about 30% of the time.

The PCR had 60 Vbeta and 13 Jbeta primers. Profiled with immunoSEQ multiplex PCR; TCRdb holds only in-frame clones, not every one. The repertoire includes around 160,000 clones, almost 80% of them detected once, and less than 8% sits in the top ten. From germline, CDR1 is SNHLY and CDR2 FYNNEI. V was clipped by 6 bases and J by 1 base; unmatched bases: 3. CDR3 length: 15 residues. Specimen: PBMCs. The sequence derives from a woman in her thirties or forties in good health and CMV-seropositive. V usage is TRBV2 and J usage is TRBJ2-2; 9 nucleotides align to TRBD1. The CDR3: CASRPGQGNTGELFF. In DNA form, the CDR3 reads TGTGCCAGCAGGCCGGGACAGGGGAACACCGGGGAGCTGTTTTTT.